This TCR beta chain stems from a study of blood T cell repertoires in COVID-19. Patients at the Seattle site were enrolled during active infection and followed longitudinally. This CDR3 comprises 16 residues. Trimming took 3 bases from V and 4 from J; bases not matched to a gene: 10. The germline gives CDR1 ENHRY, CDR2 SYGVKD. Study processing details: Amplification from reference gene primers served as the basis for estimated nucleated cell counts. Repertoires were generated with immunoSEQ multiplex PCR, while TCRdb's copy carries only in-frame clones and drops some. V, J and clone size reflect that table, while D and trimming were determined from the DNA. The sample shows about 500,000 clones, around nine tenths of them seen only once.

This clonotype was sampled from a woman aged 45-60 years with COVID-19, enrolled during active disease. The chain combines TRBV10-3 with TRBJ1-2; 8 nucleotides line up with TRBD1. Sequencing was performed on peripheral blood. The CDR3 DNA reads TGTGCCATCAGTGACGGGACAGGACTTAGTATCTATGGCTACACCTTC. It encodes CAISDGTGLSIYGYTF.